These T cell receptor beta chains were read from a single sample in a study of T cell responses to AZD1222 COVID-19 vaccine. Method: immunoSEQ multiplex PCR; TCRdb's copy keeps in-frame clones and lacks some. The data show some 100,000 clones, with 91% seen just once and 4% to 5% held by the top ten. Specimen: peripheral blood, collected on day 0 of AZD1222 vaccination. The origin of the receptors is an adult in good health. Each CDR3 is given with its conserved first and last residue. Each record gives: D gene, V gene, clone size, J gene, CDR3 protein, CDR3 DNA. A D gene is named only where the DNA matches it firmly. Only part of the rows carry a size: once, few, many, or a class if the clone is expanded.

d_gene: -
v_gene: TRBV4-3
abundance: -
j_gene: TRBJ1-2
CDR3aa: CASSQDIGVSYGYTF
CDR3nt: TGCGCCAGCAGCCAAGATATCGGGGTTAGCTATGGCTACACCTTC

d_gene: TRBD1
v_gene: TRBV4-2
abundance: -
j_gene: TRBJ2-7
CDR3aa: CASSARTGSGEQYF
CDR3nt: TGTGCCAGCAGCGCCCGGACAGGGTCCGGTGAGCAGTACTTC

d_gene: -
v_gene: TRBV30
abundance: -
j_gene: TRBJ2-2
CDR3aa: CAWTPQNTGELFF
CDR3nt: TGTGCCTGGACCCCACAGAACACCGGGGAGCTGTTTTTT

d_gene: -
v_gene: TRBV5-1
abundance: once
j_gene: TRBJ1-3
CDR3aa: CASSLETGPGNTIYF
CDR3nt: TGCGCCAGCAGCTTGGAAACAGGCCCCGGAAACACCATATATTTT

d_gene: -
v_gene: TRBV6-2/TRBV6-3
abundance: -
j_gene: TRBJ2-2
CDR3aa: CASSQGLTLFF
CDR3nt: TGTGCCAGCAGTCAGGGGCTTACGCTGTTTTTT

d_gene: -
v_gene: TRBV6-2/TRBV6-3
abundance: -
j_gene: TRBJ1-2
CDR3aa: CASSPRGANYGYTF
CDR3nt: TGTGCCAGCAGTCCCCGGGGAGCTAACTATGGCTACACCTTC

d_gene: -
v_gene: TRBV18
abundance: few
j_gene: TRBJ1-1
CDR3aa: CASSPRQENTEAFF
CDR3nt: TGTGCCAGCTCACCCCGACAGGAGAACACTGAAGCTTTCTTT

d_gene: TRBD1
v_gene: TRBV29-1
abundance: -
j_gene: TRBJ1-2
CDR3aa: CSGETGNYGYTF
CDR3nt: TGCAGCGGGGAGACAGGGAACTATGGCTACACCTTC

d_gene: TRBD2
v_gene: TRBV7-2
abundance: -
j_gene: TRBJ2-1
CDR3aa: CASSLGGLAGYNEQFF
CDR3nt: TGTGCCAGCAGCCTCGGGGGACTAGCGGGTTACAATGAGCAGTTCTTC

d_gene: TRBD2
v_gene: TRBV19
abundance: few
j_gene: TRBJ2-1
CDR3aa: CASSIRSGGDNEQFF
CDR3nt: TGTGCCAGTAGTATAAGAAGCGGGGGGGACAATGAGCAGTTCTTC

d_gene: TRBD1
v_gene: TRBV29-1
abundance: -
j_gene: TRBJ2-1
CDR3aa: CSGGDRGNEQFF
CDR3nt: TGCAGCGGGGGGGACAGGGGGAATGAGCAGTTCTTC

d_gene: TRBD2
v_gene: TRBV9
abundance: -
j_gene: TRBJ2-2
CDR3aa: CASSVDQRGTGELFF
CDR3nt: TGTGCCAGCAGCGTAGACCAGCGGGGGACCGGGGAGCTGTTTTTT

d_gene: -
v_gene: TRBV6-1
abundance: -
j_gene: TRBJ1-5
CDR3aa: CASSGRGAGGNQPQHF
CDR3nt: TGTGCCAGCAGTGGCCGCGGGGCAGGTGGCAATCAGCCCCAGCATTTT

d_gene: -
v_gene: TRBV5-1
abundance: -
j_gene: TRBJ1-4
CDR3aa: CASSWGTPNEKLFF
CDR3nt: TGCGCCAGCAGCTGGGGGACACCTAATGAAAAACTGTTTTTT

d_gene: TRBD1
v_gene: TRBV19
abundance: -
j_gene: TRBJ2-7
CDR3aa: CASRRDRTNYEQYF
CDR3nt: TGTGCCAGTAGACGGGACAGAACAAACTACGAGCAGTACTTC

d_gene: TRBD1
v_gene: TRBV6-2/TRBV6-3
abundance: -
j_gene: TRBJ2-1
CDR3aa: CASSYDRGSYNEQFF
CDR3nt: TGTGCCAGCAGTTACGACAGGGGGAGTTACAATGAGCAGTTCTTC

d_gene: -
v_gene: TRBV5-5
abundance: -
j_gene: TRBJ1-1
CDR3aa: CASSLALVGVSEAFF
CDR3nt: TGTGCCAGCAGCTTGGCCTTGGTCGGGGTCTCTGAAGCTTTCTTT

d_gene: -
v_gene: TRBV9
abundance: once
j_gene: TRBJ2-3
CDR3aa: CASSVASGSTDTQYF
CDR3nt: TGTGCCAGCAGCGTAGCCTCGGGGAGCACAGATACGCAGTATTTT

d_gene: -
v_gene: TRBV7-9
abundance: -
j_gene: TRBJ1-1
CDR3aa: CASSFGAPTEAFF
CDR3nt: TGTGCCAGCAGCTTTGGGGCCCCAACTGAAGCTTTCTTT

d_gene: -
v_gene: TRBV11-2
abundance: -
j_gene: TRBJ2-5
CDR3aa: CASSLDVPQETQYF
CDR3nt: TGTGCCAGCAGCTTAGATGTACCCCAAGAGACCCAGTACTTC

d_gene: -
v_gene: TRBV10-1
abundance: -
j_gene: TRBJ1-5
CDR3aa: CASKTVSNQPQHF
CDR3nt: TGCGCCAGCAAGACAGTGAGCAATCAGCCCCAGCATTTT

d_gene: TRBD1
v_gene: TRBV6-5
abundance: -
j_gene: TRBJ1-2
CDR3aa: CASKAGTGVEGYTF
CDR3nt: TGTGCCAGCAAAGCCGGGACAGGGGTAGAGGGCTACACCTTC